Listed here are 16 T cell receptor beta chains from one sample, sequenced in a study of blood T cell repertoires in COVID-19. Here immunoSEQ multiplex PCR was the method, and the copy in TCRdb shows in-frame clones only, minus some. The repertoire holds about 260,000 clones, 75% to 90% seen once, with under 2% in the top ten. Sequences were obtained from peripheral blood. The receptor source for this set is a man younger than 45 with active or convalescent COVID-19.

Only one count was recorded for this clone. CDR3 bases: TGCGCCAGCAGCTCACAGGGCTATGAGCAGTTCTTC. This codes for CASSSQGYEQFF. V usage is TRBV5-1 and J usage is TRBJ2-1, with D possibly TRBD1 on 6 matching bases. The length of the CDR3 is 12 residues. Germline V lookup: CDR1 SGHRS, CDR2 YFSETQ. V lost 3 bases, J lost 8 bases, and 9 bases lay in between.

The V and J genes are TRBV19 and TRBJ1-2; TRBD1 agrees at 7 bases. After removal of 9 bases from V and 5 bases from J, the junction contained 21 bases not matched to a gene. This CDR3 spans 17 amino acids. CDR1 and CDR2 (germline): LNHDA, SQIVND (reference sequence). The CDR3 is CASSLDSTGASRYGYTF. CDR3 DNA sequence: TGTGCCAGCTCTTTGGACTCAACAGGGGCTAGTCGGTATGGCTACACCTTC.

CDR3 nucleotide sequence: TGTGCCAGCAGCAAGACCGGGACAGGAGGTTCACCCCTCCACTTT. This gives the protein CASSKTGTGGSPLHF. The gene calls are TRBV11-3 and TRBJ1-6, with 8 bases that match TRBD1. Unmatched junction bases numbered 9, after V lost 5 bases and J lost 9 bases. CDR1 is SGHNT, CDR2 YENEEA, per germline. This CDR3 has 15 amino acids.

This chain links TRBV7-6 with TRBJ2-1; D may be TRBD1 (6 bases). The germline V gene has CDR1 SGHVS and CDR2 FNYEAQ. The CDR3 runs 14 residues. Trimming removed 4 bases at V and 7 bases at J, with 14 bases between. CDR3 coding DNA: TGTGCCAGCAGCTCAGGGGTGTCGCGAAATGAGCAGTTCTTC. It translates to CASSSGVSRNEQFF.

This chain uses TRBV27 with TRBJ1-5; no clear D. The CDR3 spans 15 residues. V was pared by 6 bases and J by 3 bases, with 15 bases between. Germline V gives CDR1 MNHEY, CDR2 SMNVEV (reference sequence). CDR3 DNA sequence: TGTGCCAGCAGCAACGCGGGTTCTATCAATCAGCCCCAGCATTTT. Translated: CASSNAGSINQPQHF.

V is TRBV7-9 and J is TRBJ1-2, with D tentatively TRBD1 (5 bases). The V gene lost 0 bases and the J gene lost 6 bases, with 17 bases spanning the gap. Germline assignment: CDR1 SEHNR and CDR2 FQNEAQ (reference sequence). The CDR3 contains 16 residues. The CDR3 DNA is TGTGCCAGCAGCTTAGCGCTTCAAATACAGGCCAATGGCTACACCTTC. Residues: CASSLALQIQANGYTF.

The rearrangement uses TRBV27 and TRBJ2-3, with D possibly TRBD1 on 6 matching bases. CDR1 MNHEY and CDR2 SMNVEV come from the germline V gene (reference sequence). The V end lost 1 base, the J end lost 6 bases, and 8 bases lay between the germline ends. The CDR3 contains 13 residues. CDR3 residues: CASSLWQGDTQYF. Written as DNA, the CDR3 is TGTGCCAGCAGTTTATGGCAGGGGGATACGCAGTATTTT.

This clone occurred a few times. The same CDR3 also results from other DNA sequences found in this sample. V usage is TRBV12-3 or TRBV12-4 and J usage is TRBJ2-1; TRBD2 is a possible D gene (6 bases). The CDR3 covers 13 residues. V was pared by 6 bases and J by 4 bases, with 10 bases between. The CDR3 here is CASRGGAYNEQFF. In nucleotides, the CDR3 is TGTGCCAGCAGGGGCGGGGCTTACAATGAGCAGTTCTTC.

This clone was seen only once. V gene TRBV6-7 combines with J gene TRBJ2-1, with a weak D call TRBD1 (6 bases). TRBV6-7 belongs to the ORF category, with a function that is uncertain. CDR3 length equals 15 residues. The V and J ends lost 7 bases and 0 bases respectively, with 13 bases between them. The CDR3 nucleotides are TGTGCCAGCATCTCAGGGGTTTGCTCCTACAATGAGCAGTTCTTC. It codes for CASISGVCSYNEQFF.

The CDR3 DNA sequence: TGTGCCAGCAGCCAATCCGGGACAGGGGGTGGCTACACCTTC. Protein: CASSQSGTGGGYTF. V and J are TRBV9 and TRBJ1-2, with 11 bases lining up with TRBD1. The CDR3 has 14 residues. Germline assignment: CDR1 SGDLS and CDR2 YYNGEE. V shed 4 bases, J shed 7 bases, and the junction held 6 bases outside the gene matches.

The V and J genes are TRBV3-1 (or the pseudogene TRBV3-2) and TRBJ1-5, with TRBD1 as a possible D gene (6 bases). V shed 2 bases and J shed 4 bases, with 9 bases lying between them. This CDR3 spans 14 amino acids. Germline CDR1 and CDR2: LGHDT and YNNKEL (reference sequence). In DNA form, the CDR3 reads TGTGCCAGCAGCCAAAGAGGGGGAAATCAGCCCCAGCATTTT. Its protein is CASSQRGGNQPQHF.

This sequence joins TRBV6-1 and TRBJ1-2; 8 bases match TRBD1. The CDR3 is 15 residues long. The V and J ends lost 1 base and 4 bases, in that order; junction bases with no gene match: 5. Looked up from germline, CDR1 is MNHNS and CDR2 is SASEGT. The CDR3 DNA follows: TGTGCCAGCAGTGAAGGACAACAGGGGGTCTATGGCTACACCTTC. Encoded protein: CASSEGQQGVYGYTF.

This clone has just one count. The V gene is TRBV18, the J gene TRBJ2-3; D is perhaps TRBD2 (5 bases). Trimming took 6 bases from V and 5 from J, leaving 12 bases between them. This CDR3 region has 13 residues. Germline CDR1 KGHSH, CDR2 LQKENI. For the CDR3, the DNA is TGTGCCAGCTCGCCCCGGGGAAAAGATACGCAGTATTTT. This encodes CASSPRGKDTQYF.

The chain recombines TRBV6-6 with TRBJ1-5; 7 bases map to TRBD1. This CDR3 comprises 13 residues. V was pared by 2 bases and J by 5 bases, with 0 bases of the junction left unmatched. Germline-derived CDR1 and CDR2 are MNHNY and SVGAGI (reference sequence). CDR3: CASSYGQDQPQHF. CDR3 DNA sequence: TGTGCCAGCAGTTACGGACAGGATCAGCCCCAGCATTTT.

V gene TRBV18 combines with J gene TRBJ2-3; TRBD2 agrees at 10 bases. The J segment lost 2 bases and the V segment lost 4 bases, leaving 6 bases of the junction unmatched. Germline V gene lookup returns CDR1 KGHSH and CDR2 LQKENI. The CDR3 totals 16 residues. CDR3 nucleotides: TGTGCCAGCTCACGACTCAGCGGGGGGGCCACAGATACGCAGTATTTT. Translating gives CASSRLSGGATDTQYF. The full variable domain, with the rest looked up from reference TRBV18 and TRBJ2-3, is NAGVMQNPRHLVRRRGQEARLRCSPMKGHSHVYWYRQLPEEGLKFMVYLQKENIIDESGMPKERFSAEFPKEGPSILRIQQVVRGDSAAYFCASSRLSGGATDTQYFGPGTRLTVL.

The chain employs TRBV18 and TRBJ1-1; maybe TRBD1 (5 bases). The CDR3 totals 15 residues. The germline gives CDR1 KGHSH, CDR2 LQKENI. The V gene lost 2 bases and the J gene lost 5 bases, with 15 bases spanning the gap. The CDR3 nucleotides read TGTGCCAGCTCACCAGATCAGGGCGTGAGGACTGAAGCTTTCTTT. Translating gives CASSPDQGVRTEAFF.